This TCR beta chain was observed in a study of blood T cell repertoires in COVID-19. This clone was counted once. Sequencing used immunoSEQ multiplex PCR; TCRdb keeps in-frame clones, though not all of them. The table includes 250,000 to 300,000 clones, over 75% detected once. This CDR3 spans 15 amino acids. CDR1 SNHLY and CDR2 FYNNEI come from the germline V gene. V gave up 6 bases and J gave up 4 bases, with 17 bases separating them. The clonotype comes from a woman aged 25 to 45 who had recovered from COVID-19. The genes are TRBV2 and TRBJ2-3; D is ambiguous. Sequencing was performed on PBMCs or T cells enriched from blood (not recorded which). The CDR3 bases are TGTGCCAGCAGAAAGACACCTTCTTCCGCAGATACGCAGTATTTT. This sequence encodes CASRKTPSSADTQYF.